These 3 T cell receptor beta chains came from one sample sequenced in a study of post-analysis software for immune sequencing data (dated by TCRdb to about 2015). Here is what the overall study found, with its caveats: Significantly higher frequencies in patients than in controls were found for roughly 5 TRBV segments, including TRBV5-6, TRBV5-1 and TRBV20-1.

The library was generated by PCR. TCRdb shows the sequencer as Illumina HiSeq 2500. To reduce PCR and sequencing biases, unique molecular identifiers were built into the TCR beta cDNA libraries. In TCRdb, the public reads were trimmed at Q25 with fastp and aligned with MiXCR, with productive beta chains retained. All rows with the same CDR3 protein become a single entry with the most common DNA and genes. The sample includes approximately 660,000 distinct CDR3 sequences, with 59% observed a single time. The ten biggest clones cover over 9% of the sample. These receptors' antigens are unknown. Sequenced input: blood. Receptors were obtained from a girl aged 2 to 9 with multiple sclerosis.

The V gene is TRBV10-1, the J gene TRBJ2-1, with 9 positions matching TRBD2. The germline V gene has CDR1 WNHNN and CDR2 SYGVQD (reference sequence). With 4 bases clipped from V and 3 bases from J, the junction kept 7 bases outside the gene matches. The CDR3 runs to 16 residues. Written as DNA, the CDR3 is TGCGCCAGCAGTGGGGCCCTAGCGGGGCTCTACAATGAGCAGTTCTTC. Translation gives CASSGALAGLYNEQFF.

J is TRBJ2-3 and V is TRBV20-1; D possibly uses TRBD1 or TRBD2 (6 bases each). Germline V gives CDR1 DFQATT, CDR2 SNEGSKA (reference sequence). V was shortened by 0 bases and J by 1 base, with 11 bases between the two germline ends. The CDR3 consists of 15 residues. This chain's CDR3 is CSARDPGEGTDTQYF. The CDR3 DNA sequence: TGCAGTGCTAGAGATCCAGGGGAGGGCACAGATACGCAGTATTTT.

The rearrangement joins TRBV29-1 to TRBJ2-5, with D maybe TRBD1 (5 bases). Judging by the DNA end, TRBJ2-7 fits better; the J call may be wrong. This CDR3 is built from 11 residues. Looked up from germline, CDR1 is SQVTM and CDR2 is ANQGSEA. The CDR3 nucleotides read TGCAGCGTGACAGTTACCTACGAGCAGTACTTC. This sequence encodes CSVTVTYEQYF.